Shown below are 18 T cell receptor beta chains from a single sample sequenced in a study of shared clonotypes between healthy human individuals. The assay was immunoSEQ multiplex PCR, and TCRdb's table has in-frame clones only and misses some. This table holds about 1 million clones, more than 65% found once. The sequenced sample consisted of memory CD4+ T cells sorted from blood. Subset described: CD45RA-negative fraction. These receptors came from a man aged 18 to 30 in good health.

The chain is built from TRBV6-5 and TRBJ1-2; possible D gene TRBD1, 5 bases. The germline V gene encodes CDR1 MNHEY and CDR2 SVGAGI. The length of the CDR3 is 16 residues. Trimming removed 6 bases at V and 0 bases at J, with 17 bases between. The DNA of the CDR3 is TGTGCCAGCAGATACGGGGCTGCATCATCTAACTATGGCTACACCTTC. Its translation is CASRYGAASSNYGYTF.

The chain links TRBV9 to TRBJ2-1, with a possible D match to TRBD1 (5 bases). Trimming shortened V by 4 bases and J by 2 bases, and 16 bases separated the two germline ends. The CDR3 contains 16 residues. The germline V gene encodes CDR1 SGDLS and CDR2 YYNGEE. CDR3 nucleotide sequence: TGTGCCAGCAGCCCAAGACCAGGGCAGACCTACAATGAGCAGTTCTTC. Translating it yields CASSPRPGQTYNEQFF.

This chain joins TRBV7-9 and TRBJ2-6; a weak D match, TRBD2 (8 bases). CDR3 length equals 17 residues. The germline gives CDR1 SEHNR, CDR2 FQNEAQ (reference sequence). V was clipped by 4 bases and J by 4 bases, with 17 bases between them. The CDR3 spells CASSSREGAGGANVLTF. As DNA, the CDR3 is TGTGCCAGCAGCTCCCGGGAGGGGGCGGGAGGGGCCAACGTCCTGACTTTC.

The V and J genes are TRBV2 and TRBJ2-5; no clear D. Per the germline V gene, CDR1 is SNHLY and CDR2 is FYNNEI. This CDR3 has 14 amino acids. V was shortened by 3 bases and J by 7 bases, with 15 bases between the two germline ends. CDR3 residues: CASSDPAAAATQYF. The CDR3 DNA reads as TGTGCCAGCAGTGATCCGGCCGCTGCTGCGACCCAGTACTTC.

The V gene is TRBV5-1, the J gene TRBJ2-7, with 11 positions matching TRBD1. CDR1 and CDR2 (germline): SGHRS, YFSETQ. The CDR3 is 14 amino acids. Losses at the gene ends were 4 bases for V and 5 bases for J; bases not matched to a gene: 5. The CDR3 region is CASSEPGQGDEQYF. Here the CDR3 DNA reads TGCGCCAGCAGCGAACCGGGACAGGGGGACGAGCAGTACTTC.

V is TRBV13 and J is TRBJ2-2; D not certain. CDR1 is PRHDT, CDR2 FYEKMQ, per germline (reference sequence). The ends were cut back, 6 bases at V and 4 bases at J, with 9 bases in the middle. The CDR3 is 13 residues long. The CDR3 coding sequence is TGTGCCAGCAGTATATATGGCACCGGGGAGCTGTTTTTT. Its translation: CASSIYGTGELFF. Looking up the rest from reference TRBV13 and TRBJ2-2 gives the full variable domain: AAGVIQSPRHLIKEKRETATLKCYPIPRHDTVYWYQQGPGQDPQFLISFYEKMQSDKGSIPDRFSAQQFSDYHSELNMSSLELGDSALYFCASSIYGTGELFFGEGSRLTVL.

The chain links TRBV5-6 to TRBJ1-6, with TRBD1 matching 7 bases. The germline gives CDR1 SGHDT, CDR2 YYEEEE. The CDR3 is 16 amino acids. V lost 1 base and J lost 7; bases outside the gene matches: 8. CDR3 residues: CASSLRATGNNSPLHF. DNA for the CDR3: TGTGCCAGCAGCTTGAGAGCGACAGGGAACAATTCACCCCTCCACTTT.

In DNA form, the CDR3 reads TGCGCCAGCAGCTTGGTCTCCGACAGCTCCTACGAGCAGTACTTC. This codes for CASSLVSDSSYEQYF. The genes are TRBV5-1 and TRBJ2-7; weak D call: TRBD1 (5 bases). The CDR3 covers 15 residues. V gave up 0 bases and J gave up 0 bases, with 10 bases separating them. Germline V gene lookup returns CDR1 SGHRS and CDR2 YFSETQ.

The chain uses TRBV9 and TRBJ2-7; 9 nucleotides align to TRBD2. The CDR3 spans 15 residues. Germline-derived CDR1 and CDR2 are SGDLS and YYNGEE. V shed 4 bases and J 4 bases; nucleotides not matched to a gene: 9. CDR3 residues: CASSKQWAGGYEQYF. The DNA of the CDR3 is TGTGCCAGCAGCAAACAATGGGCGGGAGGGTACGAGCAGTACTTC.

This chain connects TRBV19 to TRBJ2-3, with TRBD1 matching over 7 bases. Looked up from germline, CDR1 is LNHDA and CDR2 is SQIVND (reference sequence). The V gene end was trimmed by 5 bases and the J gene end by 0 bases; junction bases not matched to a gene: 8. This CDR3 spans 16 amino acids. The chain's CDR3 is CASSDTGDGSTDTQYF. CDR3 bases: TGTGCCAGTAGTGATACAGGGGACGGTAGCACAGATACGCAGTATTTT. Looking up the rest from reference TRBV19 and TRBJ2-3 gives the full variable domain: DGGITQSPKYLFRKEGQNVTLSCEQNLNHDAMYWYRQDPGQGLRLIYYSQIVNDFQKGDIAEGYSVSREKKESFPLTVTSAQKNPTAFYLCASSDTGDGSTDTQYFGPGTRLTVL.

This chain connects TRBV15 to TRBJ1-2; 8 nucleotides line up with TRBD1. CDR3 length: 15 residues. Germline CDR1 is LNHNV and CDR2 is YYDKDF (reference sequence). The trim removed 2 bases at V and 6 bases at J, leaving 8 bases unmatched. CDR3 region: CATSRKTGGGDGYTF. The CDR3 bases are TGTGCCACCAGCAGAAAAACAGGGGGAGGGGATGGCTACACCTTC.

The genes are TRBV11-3 and TRBJ2-1; 9 bases are a match to TRBD2. The CDR3 has 15 amino acids. Unmatched junction bases numbered 7, after V lost 1 base and J lost 9 bases. The germline V gene has CDR1 SGHNT and CDR2 YENEEA. The CDR3 DNA follows: TGTGCCAGCAGCTTAGTAGGACTAGCGATCAGTGAGCAGTTCTTC. Translated: CASSLVGLAISEQFF.

The chain uses TRBV5-1 and TRBJ2-5, with TRBD2 matching 10 bases. CDR3 length: 15 amino acids. The germline V gene has CDR1 SGHRS and CDR2 YFSETQ. Trimming took 4 bases from V and 4 from J; bases not matched to a gene: 7. CDR3 in amino acids: CASSPLLAGAETQYF. In nucleotides, the CDR3 is TGCGCCAGCAGCCCTCTTCTAGCGGGGGCAGAGACCCAGTACTTC.

The chain combines TRBV5-4 with TRBJ2-1, with 9 bases identical to TRBD2. Germline V gene data show CDR1 as SGHNT and CDR2 as YYREEE (reference sequence). The CDR3 covers 17 residues. The junction had 7 bases not matched to a gene; V was cut back by 1 base and J by 2 bases. This CDR3 is CASSLSAGGFTYNEQFF. CDR3 coding DNA: TGTGCCAGCAGCTTGTCAGCGGGGGGCTTTACCTACAATGAGCAGTTCTTC.

The J gene is TRBJ1-2, the V gene TRBV28; D remains unclear. Germline V gene data show CDR1 as MDHEN and CDR2 as SYDVKM. CDR3 length equals 15 residues. V lost 2 bases to trimming and J lost 2 bases, with 12 bases between them. In DNA form, the CDR3 reads TGTGCCAGCAGTTTACGTGGCCGGAAGAACTATGGCTACACCTTC. This codes for CASSLRGRKNYGYTF.

The genes are TRBV9 and TRBJ2-7, with D maybe TRBD1 (6 bases). The CDR3 sequence is 15 residues long. CDR1 SGDLS and CDR2 YYNGEE come from the germline V gene. With 3 bases removed from V and 7 bases from J, the gap between germline ends came to 20 bases. The CDR3 bases are TGTGCCAGCAGCGCGGCGTCAGGGGCCCTTGGGGAGCAGTACTTC. Amino acids: CASSAASGALGEQYF.

The rearrangement uses TRBV4-2 and TRBJ2-5; TRBD2 matches 15 bases. Germline V gene lookup returns CDR1 LGHNA and CDR2 YNFKEQ. This CDR3 spans 17 amino acids. With 4 bases clipped from V and 4 bases from J, the junction kept 7 bases outside the gene matches. Written as DNA, the CDR3 is TGTGCCAGCAGCCCACTGGGACTAGCGGGGGGTGGAGAGACCCAGTACTTC. The encoded protein is CASSPLGLAGGGETQYF.

This clone was observed once. The chain joins TRBV18 to TRBJ2-1; D ambiguous. Germline V CDR1 and CDR2: KGHSH, LQKENI. Deletions cut 2 bases from V and 6 bases from J, with 5 bases between. The CDR3 spans 12 residues. In DNA, the CDR3 is TGTGCCAGCTCACCAATCGGCAATGAGCAGTTCTTC. Translating it yields CASSPIGNEQFF.